This T cell receptor beta chain was observed in a study of T cell repertoires in cytomegalovirus infection. The wider study: CMV infection together with matching HLA type was indicated by public TCR beta signatures.

V lost 5 bases and J lost 2, with 9 bases in between. The V gene's germline CDR1 is SEHNR and CDR2 FQNEAQ (reference sequence). The CDR3 totals 13 residues. General observations from the study: Cumulated frequencies of public TCR beta families served to identify carriers of CMV plus the relevant HLA. In two of eight donors, the top clonotype was HLA-C-restricted CMV-specific.

TCRdb fed the reads into MiXCR, producing one record per CDR3 protein. The sample has about 130,000 distinct CDR3 sequences, about 10% seen once; the top ten hold around 10%. This clonotype was detected many times. Its target is unknown. This TCR came from a human donor in good health (CMV status not recorded). Some clones in this sample may be carry-over from other donors' samples. The V and J genes are TRBV7-9 and TRBJ1-1; D call uncertain. Material: PBMCs. The CDR3 sequence is CASSQDGNTEAFF. The CDR3 DNA is TGTGCCAGCAGCCAAGACGGAAACACTGAAGCTTTCTTT.